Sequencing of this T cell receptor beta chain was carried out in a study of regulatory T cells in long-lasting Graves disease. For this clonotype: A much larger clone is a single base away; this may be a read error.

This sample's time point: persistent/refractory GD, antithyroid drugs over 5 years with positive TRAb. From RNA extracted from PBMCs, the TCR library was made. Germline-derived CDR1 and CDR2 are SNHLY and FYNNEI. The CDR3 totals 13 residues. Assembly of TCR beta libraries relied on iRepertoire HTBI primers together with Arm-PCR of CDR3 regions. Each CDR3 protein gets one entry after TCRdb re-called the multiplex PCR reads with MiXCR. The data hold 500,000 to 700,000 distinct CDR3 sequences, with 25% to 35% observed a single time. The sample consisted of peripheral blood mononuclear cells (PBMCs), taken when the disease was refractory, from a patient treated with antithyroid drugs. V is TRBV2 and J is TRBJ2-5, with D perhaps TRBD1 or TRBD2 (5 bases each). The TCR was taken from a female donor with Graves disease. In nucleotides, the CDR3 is TGTGCCGCTGGACCTGGGGGAAGAGAGGCCCAGTACTTC. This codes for CAAGPGGREAQYF.